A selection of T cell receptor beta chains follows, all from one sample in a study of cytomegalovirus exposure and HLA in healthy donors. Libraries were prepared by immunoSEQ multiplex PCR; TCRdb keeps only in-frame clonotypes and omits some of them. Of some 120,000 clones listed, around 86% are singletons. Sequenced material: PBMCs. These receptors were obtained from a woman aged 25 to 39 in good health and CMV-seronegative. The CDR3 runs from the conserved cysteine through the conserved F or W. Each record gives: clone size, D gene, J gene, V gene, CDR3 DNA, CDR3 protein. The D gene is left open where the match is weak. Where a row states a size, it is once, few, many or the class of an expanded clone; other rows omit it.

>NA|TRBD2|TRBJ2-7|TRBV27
TGTGCCAGCAGTTCGTATGGTCTAGCGGGAGCCGGGGGCGAGCAGTACTTC
CASSSYGLAGAGGEQYF
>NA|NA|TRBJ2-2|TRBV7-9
TGTGCCAGCAGCCCTGTGGCAGCGGTCACCGGGGAGCTGTTTTTT
CASSPVAAVTGELFF
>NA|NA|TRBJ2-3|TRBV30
TGTGCCTGGAGTCTAACTAGCCCCACAGATACGCAGTATTTT
CAWSLTSPTDTQYF
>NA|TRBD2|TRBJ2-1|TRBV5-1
TGCGCCAGCAGCTTGCGCGGGAGCTACAATGAGCAGTTCTTC
CASSLRGSYNEQFF
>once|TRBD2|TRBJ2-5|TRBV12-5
TGTGCTAGTGGTTTGTTTAGCGGGAGCAGACACAAAGAACAAGAGACCCAGTACTTC
CASGLFSGSRHKEQETQYF
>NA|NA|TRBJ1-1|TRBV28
TGTGCCATCCTCTCGATGGGGGCGAATTTGGCTTTCTTT
CAILSMGANLAFF
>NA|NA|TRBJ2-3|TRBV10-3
TGTGCCATCAGTGTCCTGCAGGGGGGAGGAGGCACAGATACGCAGTATTTT
CAISVLQGGGGTDTQYF
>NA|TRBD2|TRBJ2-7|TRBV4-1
TGCGCCAGCAGCCAAGAGATAGCGGGGGTCTACGAGCAGTACTTC
CASSQEIAGVYEQYF
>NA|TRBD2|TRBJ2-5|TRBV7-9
TGTGCCAGCAGCTTAGGGGATTGGACTAGGGAGACCCAGTACTTC
CASSLGDWTRETQYF
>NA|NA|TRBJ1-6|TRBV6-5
TGTGCCAGCAGTTATCGAGACAGAGGATCACCCCTCCACTTT
CASSYRDRGSPLHF
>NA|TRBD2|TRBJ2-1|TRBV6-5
TGTGCCAGCTGGGGACTAGCGGCAGCAACTGAGCAGTTCTTC
CASWGLAAATEQFF
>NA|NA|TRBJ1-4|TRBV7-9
TGTGCCAGCGGCAACAGGGTAACTAATGAAAAACTGTTTTTT
CASGNRVTNEKLFF
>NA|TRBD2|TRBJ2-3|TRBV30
TGTGCCTGGAGAAACAATAGCGGGAGGGGGGTAGATACGCAGTATTTT
CAWRNNSGRGVDTQYF
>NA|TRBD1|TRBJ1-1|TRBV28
TGTGCCAGCAGCTTACAGGGGACGAACACTGAAGCTTTCTTT
CASSLQGTNTEAFF
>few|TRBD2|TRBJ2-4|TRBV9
TGTGCCAGCAGCGTAGCGTCGGGAGCGGGAGAATACATTCAGTACTTC
CASSVASGAGEYIQYF
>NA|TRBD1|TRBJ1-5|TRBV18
TGTGCCAGCTCAGGGGCAGGGGGACGGAGCAATCAGCCCCAGCATTTT
CASSGAGGRSNQPQHF
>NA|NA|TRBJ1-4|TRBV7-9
TGTTCCAGCAGCTTAGAGTTGGGCAGGGTGGATGAAAAACTGTTTTTT
CSSSLELGRVDEKLFF
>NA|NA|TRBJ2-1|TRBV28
TGTGCCAGCAGCCGGTGGGAGCAGTTCTTC
CASSRWEQFF
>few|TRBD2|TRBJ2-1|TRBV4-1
TGCGCCAGCAGCCGCTCTCTAGCGGGAGGTGGAAATGAGCAGTTCTTC
CASSRSLAGGGNEQFF
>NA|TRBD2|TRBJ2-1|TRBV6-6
TGTGCCAGCAGTAACGGACTAGCGGGAATTAGAGATGAGCAGTTCTTC
CASSNGLAGIRDEQFF
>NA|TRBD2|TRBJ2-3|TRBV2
TGTGCCAGCAGTCCTAGCGGGAGGAGGAGATATTTT
CASSPSGRRRYF
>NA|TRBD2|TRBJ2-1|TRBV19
TGTGCCACCGGGGGGGGAGGGAACAATGAGCAGTTCTTC
CATGGGGNNEQFF
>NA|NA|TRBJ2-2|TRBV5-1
TGCGCCAGCAGCCCCAGACAGTCCGCGAACACCGGGGAGCTGTTTTTT
CASSPRQSANTGELFF
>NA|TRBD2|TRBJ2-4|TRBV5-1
TGCGCCAGCAGCTTGGCGGGGCTAGCGGGAGGGGACGACATTCAGTACTTC
CASSLAGLAGGDDIQYF
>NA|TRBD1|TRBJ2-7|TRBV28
TGTGCCAGCCGAAAGCCGGGACAGGGATCCTACGAGCAGTACTTC
CASRKPGQGSYEQYF
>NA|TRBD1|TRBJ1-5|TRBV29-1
TGCAGCGTTGGACAGGGAGGCGATCAGCCCCAGCATTTT
CSVGQGGDQPQHF
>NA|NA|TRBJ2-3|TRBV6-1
TGTGCCAGCAGTGAAGAGATGGCGGGAACAGATACGCAGTATTTT
CASSEEMAGTDTQYF
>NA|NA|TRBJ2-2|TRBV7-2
TGTGCCAGCAGCTTTGTGGCCTTGAACACCGGGGAGCTGTTTTTT
CASSFVALNTGELFF
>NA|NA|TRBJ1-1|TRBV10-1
TGCGCCAGCAGTGAGTCGAAAACAGGACCCACTGAAGCTTTCTTT
CASSESKTGPTEAFF
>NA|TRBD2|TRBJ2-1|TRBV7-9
TGTGCCAGCAGCCCAGCGGGAGCTTCCTACAATGAGCAGTTCTTC
CASSPAGASYNEQFF
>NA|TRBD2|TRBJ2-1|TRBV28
TGTGCCAGCAGTACCCCCGAGACTAGCGGGACGAGCTCCTACAATGAGCAGTTCTTC
CASSTPETSGTSSYNEQFF
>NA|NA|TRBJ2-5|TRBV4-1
TGCGCCAGCAGCCAGATGGAGGGCCCGGGGACCGAGACCCAGTACTTC
CASSQMEGPGTETQYF
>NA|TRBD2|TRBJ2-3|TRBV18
TGTGCCAGCTCACCGGGGACTAGAGGCACAGATACGCAGTATTTT
CASSPGTRGTDTQYF
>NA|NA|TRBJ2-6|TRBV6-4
TGTGCCAGCAGTTCCCAGGGTATTGGGGCCAACGTCCTGACTTTC
CASSSQGIGANVLTF
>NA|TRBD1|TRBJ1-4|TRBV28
TGTGCCAGCAGTTTGGGTGACAGGGGAGCTAATGAAAAACTGTTTTTT
CASSLGDRGANEKLFF
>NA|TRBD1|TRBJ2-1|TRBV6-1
TGTGCCAGCAGTGCAGACAGGGGTCCCTACAATGAGCAGTTCTTC
CASSADRGPYNEQFF
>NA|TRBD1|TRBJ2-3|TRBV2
TGTGCCAGTTTGACAGGGCCCCACACAGATACGCAGTATTTT
CASLTGPHTDTQYF
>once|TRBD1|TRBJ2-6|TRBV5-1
TGCGCCAGCAGCTTGGACGGGACAGGGATTGCCAACGTCCTGACTTTC
CASSLDGTGIANVLTF
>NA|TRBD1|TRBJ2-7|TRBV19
TGTGCCAGTACCGGGACAGGGGGCTTTGGCGAGCAGTACTTC
CASTGTGGFGEQYF
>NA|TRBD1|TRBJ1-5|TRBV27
TGTGCCAGCGGGGGACAGTCAAGCAATCAGCCCCAGCATTTT
CASGGQSSNQPQHF
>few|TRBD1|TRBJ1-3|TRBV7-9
TGTGCCAGCAGCTTGACAGGGGAGGCTGGAAACACCATATATTTT
CASSLTGEAGNTIYF
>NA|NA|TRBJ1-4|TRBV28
TGTGCCAGTACCCGGGGGGAAAAACTGTTTTTT
CASTRGEKLFF
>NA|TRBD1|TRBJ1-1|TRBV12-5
TGTGCTAGTGGGGAGACAGGGGGGAGCACTGAAGCTTTCTTT
CASGETGGSTEAFF
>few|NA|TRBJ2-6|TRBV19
TGTGCCAGTACCCCCCAACCGGGAGTCTACGGGGCCAACGTCCTGACTTTC
CASTPQPGVYGANVLTF
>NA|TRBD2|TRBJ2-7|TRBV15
TGTGCCACCAGCCAGATTCCCTCTAGCGGGAGATCCACTTTCTACGAGCAGTACTTC
CATSQIPSSGRSTFYEQYF
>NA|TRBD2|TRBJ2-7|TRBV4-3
TGCGCCAGCAGCCAAGATGTAGCGGGAGAGGGCGAGCAGTACTTC
CASSQDVAGEGEQYF
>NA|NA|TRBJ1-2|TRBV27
TGTGCCAGCAGTTCGACGTCAGGTTTCTATGGCTACACCTTC
CASSSTSGFYGYTF
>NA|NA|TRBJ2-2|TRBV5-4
TGTGCCAGCAGCTTGGGGGGCGACACCGGGGAGCTGTTTTTT
CASSLGGDTGELFF
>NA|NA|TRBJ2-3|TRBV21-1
TGTGCCAGCAGCCAAAAACGGGAGGGGCACGGCACAGATACGCAGTATTTT
CASSQKREGHGTDTQYF
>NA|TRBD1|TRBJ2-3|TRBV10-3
TGTGCCATCAGTGATTTGGACAGGTCCTCTGCAGATACGCAGTATTTT
CAISDLDRSSADTQYF
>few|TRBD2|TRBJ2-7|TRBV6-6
TGTGCCAGCAGCCAAGGACTAGGGCACTCCTACGAGCAGTACTTC
CASSQGLGHSYEQYF
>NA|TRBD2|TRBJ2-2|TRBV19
TGTGCCAGTAAAGAGCGGGAGCCAAGGATCGGGGAGCTGTTTTTT
CASKEREPRIGELFF
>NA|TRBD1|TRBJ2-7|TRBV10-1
TGCGCCAGCAGTAGACAGGGGGAAAAGCAGTACTTC
CASSRQGEKQYF